This T cell receptor (beta chain) was sequenced during a study of PD-L1 blockade in urothelial cancer. Whole-study context: Prior chemotherapy regimens per patient numbered 0 to 3. Median T cell yield per blood sample was about 150,000 cells.

The study's findings and limits: Better survival was predicted by below-median pretreatment blood TCR clonality.

Notes on this clone: Its antigen is unknown.

The CDR3 totals 13 residues. In germline, CDR1 is MNHNS, CDR2 SASEGT. Trimming pared 6 bases from V and 0 bases from J, leaving 8 bases between. Each patient's cancer was a locally advanced or metastatic urothelial carcinoma. Here immunoSEQ multiplex PCR was the method, and the copy in TCRdb shows in-frame clones only, minus some. The profile shows about 52,000 clones, 77% of them singletons. The receptor's source is a man in his sixties or seventies with urothelial cancer. Sequencing used PBMCs, obtained around atezolizumab (anti-PD-L1) treatment. The V call is TRBV6-1, the J call TRBJ1-1, with D unclear. The CDR3 DNA follows: TGTGCCAGCAGAATAGATATGAACACTGAAGCTTTCTTT. It specifies CASRIDMNTEAFF.